These 2 T cell receptor beta chains share one sample of origin, sequenced in a study of shared clonotypes between healthy human individuals. The repertoire was sequenced with immunoSEQ multiplex PCR; TCRdb's copy has only in-frame clones and lacks some. The repertoire holds about 1.1 million clones, roughly 80% seen once, with 0.89% in the top ten. Sequencing was done on a sample of memory CD4+ T cells from PBMCs. Subset denoted: CD45RA-negative fraction. The receptor set was obtained from a young man in good health. Some clones in this sample may be carry-over from other donors' samples.

This chain joins TRBV5-1 and TRBJ2-3, with TRBD2 identical over 7 bases. The CDR3 has 14 residues. Looked up from germline, CDR1 is SGHRS and CDR2 is YFSETQ. V lost 4 bases to trimming and J lost 2 bases; unmatched junction nucleotides: 4. DNA of the CDR3: TGCGCCAGCAGCCCGGCGGGGGTCACAGATACGCAGTATTTT. It specifies CASSPAGVTDTQYF.

CDR3 amino acids: CATSREPGLDWNNEQFF. The CDR3 DNA sequence: TGTGCCACCAGCAGGGAACCGGGACTAGATTGGAACAATGAGCAGTTCTTC. The chain uses TRBV15 and TRBJ2-1; 8 nucleotides line up with TRBD2. This CDR3 has 17 residues. V shed 3 bases and J 5 bases; nucleotides not matched to a gene: 12. In germline, CDR1 is LNHNV, CDR2 YYDKDF (reference sequence).